This TCR beta chain is from a study of cytomegalovirus exposure and HLA in healthy donors. Study-level points and caveats: Segments of the TCR beta V type were, in most cases, productive about 90% or about 30% of the time in an earlier analysis. TRBV6-2, TRBV6-3 and some other V segments were unresolvable in 87-base-pair reads.

In the case of this clone: Its matching antigen is unknown.

The PCR made use of 60 Vbeta and 13 Jbeta primers. Assay: immunoSEQ multiplex PCR; the TCRdb copy retains only in-frame clones and omits some. The sample consists of about 150,000 clones, 80% to 85% of them appearing once. V lost 6 bases, J lost 4 bases, and 11 bases stayed unmatched. The CDR3 is made up of 14 amino acids. The germline V gene has CDR1 SQVTM and CDR2 ANQGSEA. The sequencing input was PBMCs. This TCR came from a boy aged 2-9 years in good health and CMV-seronegative. The V call is TRBV29-1, the J call TRBJ2-7; 8 positions match TRBD1. CDR3 sequence: CSVVWTGLGYEQYF. In nucleotides, the CDR3 is TGCAGCGTGGTATGGACAGGGCTAGGGTACGAGCAGTACTTC.